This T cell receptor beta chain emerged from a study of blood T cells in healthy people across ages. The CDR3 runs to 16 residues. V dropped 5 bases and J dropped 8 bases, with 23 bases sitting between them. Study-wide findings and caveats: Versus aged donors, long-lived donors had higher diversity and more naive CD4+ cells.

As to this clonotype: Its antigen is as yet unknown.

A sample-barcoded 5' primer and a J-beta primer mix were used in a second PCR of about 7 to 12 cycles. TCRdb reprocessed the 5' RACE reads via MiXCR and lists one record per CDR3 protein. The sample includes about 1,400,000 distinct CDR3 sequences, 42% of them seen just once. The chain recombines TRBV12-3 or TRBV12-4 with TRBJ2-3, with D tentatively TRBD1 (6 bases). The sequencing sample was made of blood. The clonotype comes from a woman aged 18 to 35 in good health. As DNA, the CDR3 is TGTGCCAGCAGTCTCCCCAGGGCAGGGTTAGGGGGTACGCAGTATTTT. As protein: CASSLPRAGLGGTQYF.